A single sample gave rise to the 18 T cell receptor beta chains below, sequenced in a study of T cells in Graves' hyperthyroidism and ophthalmopathy. The investigators amplified TCR beta CDR3 regions from RNA transcripts. Researchers ran a first-round RT-PCR on the TCR CDR3 using the HTBI primer set. MiXCR was run by TCRdb on the multiplex PCR reads, yielding one entry per CDR3 protein. The sample lists about 560,000 distinct CDR3 sequences; about 45% were seen once. Material: peripheral blood or thyroid tissue (not recorded which). These receptors came from a woman younger than 30 with Graves' hyperthyroidism.

This clonotype appeared a few times. The chain has TRBV7-9 and TRBJ1-2; TRBD1 is a possible D gene (5 bases). Trimming removed 6 bases from V and 4 bases from J, with 12 bases in between. This CDR3 spans 13 amino acids. Germline V gives CDR1 SEHNR, CDR2 FQNEAQ (reference sequence). This CDR3 is CASSSGIFYGYTF. DNA of the CDR3: TGTGCCAGCAGTTCAGGGATATTCTATGGCTACACCTTC.

This clonotype was observed many times. The chain combines TRBV7-2 with TRBJ2-5; D call uncertain. The V and J ends lost 5 bases and 0 bases respectively, with 4 bases between them. Germline V gene sequence: CDR1 SGHTA, CDR2 FQGNSA. CDR3 length: 12 amino acids. The CDR3 protein is CASSGHQETQYF. CDR3 DNA: TGTGCCAGCAGCGGACACCAAGAGACCCAGTACTTC.

The rearrangement uses TRBV7-2 and TRBJ2-3; 7 nucleotides align to TRBD1. Germline V gene data show CDR1 as SGHTA and CDR2 as FQGNSA. The trim removed 5 bases at V and 5 bases at J, leaving 7 bases unmatched. The CDR3 sequence is 14 residues long. This CDR3 is CASSMTGPGDTQYF. CDR3 bases: TGTGCCAGCAGCATGACAGGGCCCGGAGATACGCAGTATTTT.

Regarding this clonotype: At one of its ends the junction is not consistent with the germline gene, which may arise from a read error. The rearrangement links TRBV24-1 to TRBJ2-2, with D possibly being TRBD2 (6 bases). The CDR3 sequence is 10 residues long. CDR1 KGHDR and CDR2 SFDVKD come from the germline V gene. The CDR3 here is CATTNGGLFF. In DNA, the CDR3 is TGTGCCACCACAAACGGGGGGCTGTTTTTT.

Only a few counts were recorded for this clonotype. V and J are TRBV5-1 and TRBJ2-2; D remains unclear. Germline CDR1 and CDR2: SGHRS and YFSETQ. Trimming took 4 bases from V and 4 from J, leaving 8 bases between them. The CDR3 has 13 residues. The chain's CDR3 is CASSTVGTGELFF. The CDR3 DNA sequence: TGCGCCAGCAGCACGGTCGGCACCGGGGAGCTGTTTTTT.

This clonotype occurred many times. The V call is TRBV7-2, the J call TRBJ2-7, with 7 nucleotides matching TRBD2. The junction had 9 bases not matched to a gene; V was cut back by 6 bases and J by 4 bases. CDR1 SGHTA and CDR2 FQGNSA come from the germline V gene. CDR3 size: 14 residues. CDR3 sequence: CASRTGGGWYEQYF. The CDR3 nucleotides are TGTGCCAGCAGGACGGGAGGAGGGTGGTACGAGCAGTACTTC.

The chain carries TRBV20-1 and TRBJ1-1, with D hard to call. The ends were cut back, 6 bases at V and 0 bases at J, with 11 bases in the middle. Germline V lookup: CDR1 DFQATT, CDR2 SNEGSKA (reference sequence). The CDR3 runs 13 residues. The chain's CDR3 is CSAKSGLNTEAFF. The CDR3 nucleotides are TGCAGTGCAAAAAGCGGCCTGAACACTGAAGCTTTCTTT.

The gene calls are TRBV6-5 and TRBJ1-1, with 7 bases identical to TRBD1. CDR1 is MNHEY, CDR2 SVGAGI, per germline. The CDR3 is 14 amino acids. J gave up 0 bases and V 7 bases, and 5 bases lay outside the gene matches. CDR3 nucleotides: TGTGCCAGCAACCGGGACAGCATGAACACTGAAGCTTTCTTT. Its protein product is CASNRDSMNTEAFF.

This clonotype was observed a few times. The V call is TRBV29-1, the J call TRBJ2-5; 7 bases agree with TRBD1. Germline V gene sequence: CDR1 SQVTM, CDR2 ANQGSEA. V lost 7 bases to trimming and J lost 2 bases; unmatched junction nucleotides: 10. This CDR3 contains 14 residues. DNA of the CDR3: TGCAGCGCTGGGACAGCGAGTCCTCAAGAGACCCAGTACTTC. This encodes CSAGTASPQETQYF.

The chain employs TRBV12-3 or TRBV12-4 and TRBJ1-5, with no clear D. The V end was cut by 6 bases, the J end by 0 bases, with 12 bases between. The CDR3 covers 15 residues. CDR3 residues: CASSSRSASNQPQHF. CDR3 DNA: TGTGCCAGCAGCTCGAGATCAGCTAGCAATCAGCCCCAGCATTTT.

This clonotype was seen only a few times. The chain joins TRBV11-2 to TRBJ2-5, with D perhaps matching TRBD2 (5 bases). V was shortened by 4 bases and J by 9 bases, with 15 bases between the two germline ends. CDR1 and CDR2 (germline): SGHAT, FQNNGV. The CDR3 runs to 13 residues. CDR3 residues: CASSSAGERSQYF. CDR3 sequence (DNA): TGTGCCAGCAGCTCCGCTGGGGAGAGGTCCCAGTACTTC.

This clonotype was seen only a few times. The genes are TRBV7-2 and TRBJ2-5; D is unresolved. CDR3 length equals 15 residues. From germline, CDR1 is SGHTA and CDR2 FQGNSA. V dropped 1 base and J dropped 4 bases, with 13 bases sitting between them. CDR3 DNA sequence: TGTGCCAGCAGCTTAGAGCTCAGGAACACAGAGACCCAGTACTTC. This gives the protein CASSLELRNTETQYF.

There are many counts of this clonotype. The CDR3 region is CASRQPQHF. As DNA, the CDR3 is TGTGCCAGCCGTCAGCCCCAGCATTTT. The chain is built from TRBV12-3 or TRBV12-4 and TRBJ1-5; no reliable D call. This CDR3 comprises 9 residues. With 8 bases removed from V and 6 bases from J, the gap between germline ends came to 2 bases.

The V call is TRBV6-1, the J call TRBJ1-3; a possible D gene is TRBD1 (6 bases). Germline V lookup: CDR1 MNHNS, CDR2 SASEGT. Trimming stripped 4 bases from V and 8 bases from J, with 12 bases between. CDR3 length: 13 residues. The CDR3 region has the DNA TGTGCCAGCAGTGGGACAGTCTTCCACACCATATATTTT. This translates into CASSGTVFHTIYF.

Only a few counts were recorded for this clonotype. Here the CDR3 DNA reads TGTGCCAGCAGCAAGACGGGGACTGAAGCTTTCTTT. It is translated as CASSKTGTEAFF. V usage is TRBV2 and J usage is TRBJ1-1; D remains unclear. Per germline, CDR1 SNHLY and CDR2 FYNNEI. The V end lost 6 bases, the J end lost 5 bases, and 10 bases lay between the germline ends. The CDR3 is 12 residues long.

This clonotype was seen at least ten times. The V call is TRBV2, the J call TRBJ1-6, with 8 bases lining up with TRBD1. Germline lookup yields CDR1 SNHLY and CDR2 FYNNEI. CDR3 length: 13 amino acids. V gave up 7 bases and J gave up 6 bases; unmatched junction bases: 2. CDR3 coding DNA: TGTGCCAGCAAGGGACAGGCTAATTCACCCCTCCACTTT. This translates into CASKGQANSPLHF.

V usage is TRBV6-6 and J usage is TRBJ2-7, with D possibly being TRBD1 or TRBD2 (5 bases each). V was cut by 6 bases and J by 3 bases, with 15 bases left in between. This CDR3 is built from 14 residues. Germline assignment: CDR1 MNHNY and CDR2 SVGAGI (reference sequence). The CDR3 here is CASSPTRDGYEQYF. CDR3 nucleotides: TGTGCCAGCAGCCCGACCCGGGACGGCTACGAGCAGTACTTC.

This clonotype has just a few counts. This chain links TRBV25-1 with TRBJ1-6, with D possibly being TRBD1 (5 bases). With 4 bases removed from V and 7 bases from J, the gap between germline ends came to 14 bases. Germline V gene sequence: CDR1 MGHDK, CDR2 SYGVNS. The CDR3 consists of 15 residues. The DNA of the CDR3 is TGTGCCAGCAGTGTGATGTGGGGCGAAAATTCACCCCTCCACTTT. Translation: CASSVMWGENSPLHF.